Listed here is a single TCR beta chain. Its antigen is currently unknown. This CDR3 is built from 14 residues. V gave up 6 bases and J gave up 5 bases; unmatched junction bases: 7. Germline lookup yields CDR1 KGHSH and CDR2 LQKENI. The record originates from a study of cytomegalovirus exposure and HLA in healthy donors. Study results and limitations: In an earlier analysis, productive rearrangement rates for most beta V segments clustered near 87% or 30%. Reports credit the classifier with highly specific, highly sensitive diagnosis of cytomegalovirus status.

A multiplex PCR was run with 60 Vbeta primers and 13 Jbeta primers. The repertoire was sequenced with immunoSEQ multiplex PCR; TCRdb's copy has only in-frame clones and lacks some. The data contain about 300,000 clones, 86% of them singletons. Sequencing was performed on PBMCs. The rearrangement uses TRBV18 and TRBJ2-5; 9 bases are shared with TRBD1. This sequence originates from a man in his forties in good health and CMV-seropositive. The CDR3 here is CASSFRDRAETQYF. The CDR3 bases are TGTGCCAGCTCTTTCCGGGACAGGGCCGAGACCCAGTACTTC. Drawing the rest from reference TRBV18 and TRBJ2-5, the complete variable domain is NAGVMQNPRHLVRRRGQEARLRCSPMKGHSHVYWYRQLPEEGLKFMVYLQKENIIDESGMPKERFSAEFPKEGPSILRIQQVVRGDSAAYFCASSFRDRAETQYFGPGTRLLVL.